This T cell receptor (beta chain) was found in a study of T cell repertoires in cytomegalovirus infection. Study context: It was the public TCR beta signatures that indicated both CMV infection and matching HLA type.

TCRdb independently ran MiXCR on the reads; one entry per CDR3 protein. The table lists just over 150,000 distinct CDR3 sequences, 23% of them singletons. Notes on this clonotype: The antigen is undetermined.

Germline V gene sequence: CDR1 MNHEY, CDR2 SVGEGT. The CDR3 runs to 12 residues. V lost 6 bases, J lost 9 bases, and 12 bases lay in between. Study-level points and caveats: Carriers of CMV and the relevant HLA type were discriminated by public TCR beta frequency.

The clonotype originates from a human donor in good health (CMV status not recorded). Some clones in this sample may be carry-over from other donors' samples. The sample consisted of PBMCs. The rearrangement uses TRBV6-2 or TRBV6-3 and TRBJ2-1; tentatively, D is TRBD2 (7 bases). CDR3 nucleotides: TGTGCCAGCAGCCCCGCGGGGGCTGAGCAGTTCTTC. The encoded protein is CASSPAGAEQFF.